Shown below are 27 T cell receptor beta chains from a single sample sequenced in a study of blood T cells in healthy people across ages. Through a sample-barcoded 5' primer and a J-beta primer mix, a second PCR was run for about 7 to 12 cycles. A single record per CDR3 protein comes from TCRdb applying MiXCR to the 5' RACE reads. The table records more than 650,000 distinct CDR3 sequences, about 20% of them present only once. The sample comprised blood. These TCRs come from a man between 65 and 85 years old in good health.

The rearrangement uses TRBV7-9 and TRBJ2-3; tentatively, D is TRBD2 (5 bases). CDR1 and CDR2 from the germline V gene are SEHNR and FQNEAQ (reference sequence). The CDR3 has 12 amino acids. Trimming cost V 5 bases and J 7 bases, with 10 bases left between them. CDR3 DNA: TGTGCCAGCAGCCCTACGGGGAATACGCAGTATTTT. The encoded protein is CASSPTGNTQYF. The whole variable domain, filled in from reference TRBV7-9 and TRBJ2-3, reads DTGVSQNPRHKITKRGQNVTFRCDPISEHNRLYWYRQTLGQGPEFLTYFQNEAQLEKSRLLSDRFSAERPKGSFSTLEIQRTEQGDSAMYLCASSPTGNTQYFGPGTRLTVL.

The chain is built from TRBV7-6 and TRBJ1-1; a possible D gene is TRBD1 (6 bases). CDR3 length: 12 residues. With 5 bases removed from V and 6 bases from J, the gap between germline ends came to 10 bases. Germline assignment: CDR1 SGHVS and CDR2 FNYEAQ. As DNA, the CDR3 is TGTGCCAGCAGCGGTAACAGGGCTGAAGCTTTCTTT. Protein sequence: CASSGNRAEAFF.

This clonotype was counted only a few times. The V and J genes are TRBV29-1 and TRBJ2-3; D perhaps matches TRBD1 (5 bases). CDR1 is SQVTM and CDR2 is ANQGSEA in the germline V gene. Trimming left V 6 bases short and J 4 bases short, with 11 bases between. The CDR3 length is 12 residues. Here the CDR3 reads CSVHDSADTQYF. The CDR3 DNA is TGCAGCGTCCATGACAGTGCAGATACGCAGTATTTT.

Ten or more counts support this clonotype. V usage is TRBV10-2 and J usage is TRBJ2-2, with D possibly being TRBD1 (6 bases). Trimming pared 4 bases from V and 6 bases from J, leaving 18 bases between. Germline assignment: CDR1 WSHSY and CDR2 SAAADI. The CDR3 length is 16 residues. CDR3 sequence (DNA): TGCGCCAGCAGTGGAGGGGGAGTACTAGACTCCGGGGAGCTGTTTTTT. Residues: CASSGGGVLDSGELFF.

The V call is TRBV7-7, the J call TRBJ2-5; the D is unclear. V shed 2 bases and J shed 2 bases, with 12 bases lying between them. Germline lookup yields CDR1 SSHAT and CDR2 FNYEAQ (reference sequence). CDR3 size: 15 residues. DNA of the CDR3: TGTGCCAGCAGCTTAAATCAAGGCAGGCAAGAGACCCAGTACTTC. Its translation: CASSLNQGRQETQYF.

V and J are TRBV12-3 or TRBV12-4 and TRBJ2-5; weak D call: TRBD1 (6 bases). The end of the DNA fits TRBJ2-7 better, so the J call may be wrong. The length of the CDR3 is 15 residues. In nucleotides, the CDR3 is TGTGCCAGCAGTTTCGGCCAGCAGGGGTATTACGAGCAGTACTTC. This codes for CASSFGQQGYYEQYF.

This chain uses TRBV12-3 or TRBV12-4 with TRBJ1-6, with D hard to call. The CDR3 sequence is 14 residues long. V lost 4 bases, J lost 7 bases, and 11 bases lay in between. CDR3 amino acids: CASSWEGRNSPLHF. The CDR3 DNA reads TGTGCCAGCAGTTGGGAGGGCCGCAATTCACCCCTCCACTTT.

This clonotype was detected only a few times. The J gene is TRBJ2-1, the V gene TRBV13; maybe TRBD1 (5 bases). The CDR3 has 15 amino acids. The germline V gene encodes CDR1 PRHDT and CDR2 FYEKMQ (reference sequence). Trimming took off 4 bases at V and 5 bases at J, with 15 bases between the two ends. The CDR3: CASSSLAGYNNEQFF. The CDR3 DNA is TGTGCCAGCAGCTCCCTCGCAGGGTACAACAATGAGCAGTTCTTC. The entire variable domain, with the rest obtained from reference TRBV13 and TRBJ2-1, is as follows: AAGVIQSPRHLIKEKRETATLKCYPIPRHDTVYWYQQGPGQDPQFLISFYEKMQSDKGSIPDRFSAQQFSDYHSELNMSSLELGDSALYFCASSSLAGYNNEQFFGPGTRLTVL.

CDR3 DNA: TGCGCCAGCAGCCCCTCTTGCGGGGGAGTAGGTGAGCAGTACGTC. Protein: CASSPSCGGVGEQYV. The chain employs TRBV4-3 and TRBJ2-7, with 7 nucleotides matching TRBD2. CDR1 and CDR2 from the germline V gene are LGHNA and YSLEER. CDR3 size: 15 residues. V lost 4 bases, J lost 7 bases, and 13 bases stayed unmatched.

This chain joins TRBV20-1 and TRBJ1-1, with D unclear. V gave up 2 bases and J gave up 0 bases, with 7 bases separating them. This CDR3 has 13 amino acids. Germline-derived CDR1 and CDR2 are DFQATT and SNEGSKA (reference sequence). CDR3: CSARSAMNTEAFF. The CDR3 DNA reads TGCAGTGCTAGATCAGCGATGAACACTGAAGCTTTCTTT.

This clonotype appeared a few times. This chain joins TRBV7-4 and TRBJ2-7, with a tentative D call TRBD2 (6 bases). The DNA matches TRBJ2-5 better at its end, which makes the J call doubtful. Looked up from germline, CDR1 is SGHVT and CDR2 is SQSDAQ. The CDR3 loop spans 15 amino acids. The CDR3 here is CASRLTGTRQETQYF. For the CDR3, the DNA is TGTGCCAGCAGACTGACCGGGACTCGTCAAGAGACCCAGTACTTC.

The rearrangement joins TRBV21-1 to TRBJ2-5; the D call of TRBD2 is as the table states it, not checked on the DNA. TRBV21-1 counts as a pseudogene. This CDR3 contains 15 residues. The CDR3: CAHLAGGLYQETQYF. For the CDR3, the DNA is TGTGCCCACCTGGCGGGGGGATTGTACCAAGAGACCCAGTACTTC.

This clonotype was picked up many times. The CDR3 is CASSVGTSTDTQYF. CDR3 in DNA: TGTGCCAGCAGTGTAGGGACTAGCACAGATACGCAGTATTTT. The V gene is TRBV2, the J gene TRBJ2-3, with a tentative D call TRBD2 (6 bases). The V end was cut by 4 bases, the J end by 0 bases, with 8 bases between. The CDR3 loop spans 14 amino acids. Looked up from germline, CDR1 is SNHLY and CDR2 is FYNNEI.

This clonotype was counted a few times. The chain uses TRBV5-5 and TRBJ1-2, with TRBD1 matching over 10 bases. Germline loops: CDR1 SGHKS, CDR2 YYEKEE (reference sequence). The CDR3 loop spans 15 amino acids. With V trimmed by 3 bases and J by 3 bases, 5 bases remained unmatched. The CDR3 DNA reads TGTGCCAGCAGCTACGGGACAGGGGCAGACTATGGCTACACCTTC. As protein: CASSYGTGADYGYTF.

The chain couples TRBV7-2 to TRBJ2-7; D is unresolved. The CDR3 contains 13 residues. V lost 5 bases to trimming and J lost 2 bases, with 10 bases between them. CDR1 and CDR2 from the germline V gene are SGHTA and FQGNSA. CDR3 DNA: TGTGCCAGCAGCAAATTGGCCACCTACGAGCAGTACGTC. It is translated as CASSKLATYEQYV.

V and J are TRBV5-6 and TRBJ2-5, with a weak D call TRBD1 (7 bases). Germline assignment: CDR1 SGHDT and CDR2 YYEEEE. V dropped 3 bases and J dropped 6 bases, with 18 bases sitting between them. This CDR3 has 15 residues. CDR3 DNA: TGTGCCAGCAGCTCCCCGACAGGGAGGAAGAAGACCCAGTACTTC. The encoded protein is CASSSPTGRKKTQYF.

This clonotype was found many times. The chain carries TRBV20-1 and TRBJ2-1, with 7 positions matching TRBD2. V dropped 6 bases and J dropped 3; count of bases not matched to a gene: 8. Germline V gene data show CDR1 as DFQATT and CDR2 as SNEGSKA (reference sequence). The CDR3 covers 14 residues. The CDR3 reads CSAPSGVDYNEQFF. The CDR3 bases are TGCAGTGCCCCCAGCGGGGTAGACTACAATGAGCAGTTCTTC.

The chain couples TRBV12-3 or TRBV12-4 to TRBJ2-5; possibly TRBD2 for D (6 bases). Trimming left V 2 bases short and J 5 bases short, with 9 bases between. CDR3 length equals 13 residues. As DNA, the CDR3 is TGTGCCAGCAGTTTAAGGGACTTCGAGACCCAGTACTTC. Protein product: CASSLRDFETQYF.

The chain's CDR3 is CSVESGADYNEQFF. Here the CDR3 DNA reads TGCAGCGTTGAATCCGGGGCGGACTACAATGAGCAGTTCTTC. This chain connects TRBV29-1 to TRBJ2-1; D is tentatively TRBD1 or TRBD2 (5 bases each). The germline V gene has CDR1 SQVTM and CDR2 ANQGSEA. The length of the CDR3 is 14 residues. V shed 2 bases and J shed 3 bases, with 11 bases lying between them.

This clonotype occurred many times. The J gene is TRBJ1-1, the V gene TRBV2; D not resolved. The germline V gene encodes CDR1 SNHLY and CDR2 FYNNEI. The length of the CDR3 is 13 residues. V was trimmed by 6 bases and J by 4 bases, leaving 12 bases between them. The CDR3 DNA follows: TGTGCCAGCAGCCTAAGGGAGGGCACTGAAGCTTTCTTT. This gives the protein CASSLREGTEAFF.

Only a few counts were recorded for this clonotype. V and J are TRBV11-2 and TRBJ1-2, with 9 bases fitting TRBD1. J lost 4 bases, V lost 4 bases, and 4 bases had no gene match. Per the germline V gene, CDR1 is SGHAT and CDR2 is FQNNGV. There are 14 residues in the CDR3. CDR3 region: CASSSTGQGYGYTF. DNA for the CDR3: TGTGCCAGCAGCTCAACGGGACAGGGCTATGGCTACACCTTC.

J is TRBJ2-7 and V is TRBV28, with 7 bases aligning to TRBD2. Unmatched junction bases numbered 11, after V lost 8 bases and J lost 4 bases. This CDR3 spans 14 amino acids. From germline, CDR1 is MDHEN and CDR2 SYDVKM. The CDR3 protein is CASGSLGGKYEQYF. DNA for the CDR3: TGTGCCAGCGGCAGTCTCGGGGGGAAATACGAGCAGTACTTC.

This chain joins TRBV27 and TRBJ2-1; D could derive from TRBD1 or TRBD2 (5 bases each). CDR1 MNHEY and CDR2 SMNVEV come from the germline V gene (reference sequence). The CDR3 contains 13 residues. V dropped 7 bases and J dropped 0 bases, with 7 bases sitting between them. The CDR3 DNA follows: TGTGCCAGCATGAGGGGCTCCTACAATGAGCAGTTCTTC. Amino acids: CASMRGSYNEQFF.

This rearrangement joins TRBV9 to TRBJ2-3, with D unclear. The CDR3 is 12 amino acids. V gave up 0 bases and J gave up 5 bases, with 4 bases separating them. From germline, CDR1 is SGDLS and CDR2 YYNGEE. In nucleotides, the CDR3 is TGTGCCAGCAGCGTAGTTTTAGATACGCAGTATTTT. Protein product: CASSVVLDTQYF.

The chain has TRBV15 and TRBJ2-5; 7 bases are shared with TRBD2. Germline V lookup: CDR1 LNHNV, CDR2 YYDKDF (reference sequence). The CDR3 has 15 residues. After removal of 0 bases from V and 3 bases from J, the junction contained 4 bases not matched to a gene. The CDR3 here is CATSRDPGGEETQYF. In nucleotides, the CDR3 is TGTGCCACCAGCAGAGACCCGGGAGGTGAAGAGACCCAGTACTTC.

This rearrangement joins TRBV20-1 to TRBJ2-7, with 7 nucleotides matching TRBD2. Trimming cost V 1 base and J 6 bases; bases outside gene matches: 15. The germline gives CDR1 DFQATT, CDR2 SNEGSKA (reference sequence). The CDR3 covers 16 residues. The CDR3 DNA sequence: TGCAGTGCTAGAGGCCTACGCTTAGGACTAGTTGGCGAGCAGTACTTC. Protein sequence: CSARGLRLGLVGEQYF.

This clonotype was counted many times. The CDR3 DNA is TGTGCCAGCACCCCGTGGGGAGTGATTCCCTACGAGCAGTACTTC. It yields the protein CASTPWGVIPYEQYF. The chain combines TRBV12-3 or TRBV12-4 with TRBJ2-7; the D gene is possibly TRBD2 (5 bases). The V gene lost 7 bases and the J gene lost 2 bases, with 18 bases spanning the gap. The CDR3 contains 15 residues.